The clone carrying this T cell receptor (beta chain) occurred many times. Its target is unknown. This CDR3 is built from 14 residues. The V gene end was trimmed by 5 bases and the J gene end by 4 bases; junction bases not matched to a gene: 5. TCRdb redid the calling of the 5' RACE reads with MiXCR, one entry per CDR3 protein. Of some 250,000 distinct CDR3 sequences listed, 8% to 9.5% are singletons. The source of the sample is a study of T-cell memory formation after mild COVID-19. Study results and caveats: CD4+ bias marked clones expanding day 15 to 37, unlike balanced contracting clones.

The TCR comes from a man aged 18 to 35 who had mild COVID-19 (a few samples of this study predate the infection). Cell type and time point are not known. The chain recombines TRBV12-3 or TRBV12-4 with TRBJ2-1, with 7 bases aligning to TRBD1. The sample consisted of PBMCs or a T cell subset sorted from them (not recorded which). The chain's CDR3 is CASSPGQAYNEQFF. The CDR3 DNA reads TGTGCCAGCAGTCCCGGACAGGCTTACAATGAGCAGTTCTTC.